The 17 T cell receptor beta chains below all came from one sample that was sequenced in a study of blood T cell repertoires in COVID-19. Sequencing was performed with immunoSEQ multiplex PCR; in TCRdb, only in-frame clones are kept and a portion is missing. This repertoire shows 350,000 to 450,000 clones, 86% found once; its top ten account for around 7.5%. Sequenced material: peripheral blood. These receptors originate from a woman aged 60-70 years with COVID-19, enrolled during active disease.

This clone has only one observation. J is TRBJ2-7 and V is TRBV7-2; D perhaps matches TRBD2 (6 bases). CDR3 size: 13 residues. CDR1 and CDR2 from the germline V gene are SGHTA and FQGNSA. The V and J ends lost 5 bases and 5 bases respectively, with 13 bases between them. CDR3 nucleotide sequence: TGTGCCAGCAGCCCCCGGGACTGGGACGAGCAGTACTTC. Its protein is CASSPRDWDEQYF.

This clone was seen more than once but under ten times. This sequence joins TRBV24-1 and TRBJ1-5; a weak D match, TRBD1 (5 bases). Trimming stripped 7 bases from V and 0 bases from J, with 21 bases between. The V gene's germline CDR1 is KGHDR and CDR2 SFDVKD. The CDR3 runs to 18 residues. Here the CDR3 reads CATRAGPRREDSNQPQHF. CDR3 in DNA: TGTGCCACCAGGGCAGGGCCGAGGAGAGAAGATAGCAATCAGCCCCAGCATTTT.

The CDR3 spells CASSQSLSRTGGDYGYTF. The CDR3 DNA reads TGTGCCAGCAGCCAATCCCTCTCTCGAACAGGGGGTGACTATGGCTACACCTTC. The V gene is TRBV7-2, the J gene TRBJ1-2; 8 bases line up with TRBD1. The V gene end was trimmed by 5 bases and the J gene end by 3 bases; junction bases not matched to a gene: 17. CDR1 and CDR2 from the germline V gene are SGHTA and FQGNSA. The CDR3 runs 18 residues.

The chain employs TRBV3-1 (or the pseudogene TRBV3-2) and TRBJ1-4; 10 nucleotides align to TRBD1. CDR1 is LGHDT, CDR2 YNNKEL, per germline (reference sequence). The CDR3 runs 17 residues. Trimming removed 0 bases from V and 10 bases from J; junction bases left unmatched: 11. This CDR3 reads CASSQDAGQGTYGKLFF. Written as DNA, the CDR3 is TGTGCCAGCAGCCAAGATGCGGGACAGGGGACATACGGAAAACTGTTTTTT.

The chain joins TRBV6-5 to TRBJ1-5; D is unresolved. V was shortened by 7 bases and J by 0 bases, with 13 bases between the two germline ends. This CDR3 is 15 amino acids long. Per the germline V gene, CDR1 is MNHEY and CDR2 is SVGAGI. CDR3 residues: CASKTEPYSNQPQHF. In DNA, the CDR3 is TGTGCCAGCAAAACGGAGCCTTATAGCAATCAGCCCCAGCATTTT.

The chain joins TRBV3-1 (or the pseudogene TRBV3-2) to TRBJ1-1, with 9 bases fitting TRBD1. CDR1 is LGHDT, CDR2 YNNKEL, per germline (reference sequence). The CDR3 extends over 15 amino acids. Losses at the gene ends were 1 base for V and 4 bases for J; bases not matched to a gene: 4. CDR3: CASSQGDRESTEAFF. CDR3 nucleotides: TGTGCCAGCAGCCAAGGGGACAGGGAAAGCACTGAAGCTTTCTTT.

This sequence joins TRBV4-1 and TRBJ2-2; 9 bases map to TRBD2. CDR3 length equals 15 residues. From germline, CDR1 is MGHRA and CDR2 YSYEKL. Trimming at V came to 0 bases and at J to 6 bases, leaving 2 bases not matched to a gene. In DNA, the CDR3 is TGCGCCAGCAGCCAAGAGGCGGGGGGGCCCGGGGAGCTGTTTTTT. Encoded protein: CASSQEAGGPGELFF.

This clone came up a few times. The rearrangement links TRBV9 to TRBJ2-5; 10 bases line up with TRBD1. Germline CDR1 is SGDLS and CDR2 is YYNGEE. V trimming: 4 bases; J trimming: 3 bases; junction bases outside the gene matches: 3. The CDR3 totals 14 residues. The CDR3 DNA reads TGTGCCAGCAGCAAAGGGACAGGGGAAGAGACCCAGTACTTC. Protein sequence: CASSKGTGEETQYF.

This clone was seen only once. CDR3 DNA sequence: TGCAGCGTTGATAAAGGGGTGAAGGATGAAAAACTGTTTTTT. It translates to CSVDKGVKDEKLFF. The chain joins TRBV29-1 to TRBJ1-4, with D tentatively TRBD1 (5 bases). V shed 3 bases and J shed 6 bases, with 14 bases lying between them. CDR3 length equals 14 residues. Germline V gives CDR1 SQVTM, CDR2 ANQGSEA.

This sequence joins TRBV7-2 and TRBJ1-3; D is ambiguous. Germline V gene data show CDR1 as SGHTA and CDR2 as FQGNSA. The CDR3 loop spans 14 amino acids. Trimming took 2 bases from V and 1 from J, leaving 6 bases between them. In nucleotides, the CDR3 is TGTGCCAGCAGCTTAAGAGATTCTGGAAACACCATATATTTT. Its translation is CASSLRDSGNTIYF. Complete variable domain (other parts from reference TRBV7-2 and TRBJ1-3): GAGVSQSPSNKVTEKGKDVELRCDPISGHTALYWYRQSLGQGLEFLIYFQGNSAPDKSGLPSDRFSAERTGGSVSTLTIQRTQQEDSAVYLCASSLRDSGNTIYFGEGSWLTVV.

The chain uses TRBV5-1 and TRBJ2-5, with D maybe TRBD1 (6 bases). V gave up 0 bases and J gave up 5 bases, with 14 bases separating them. The CDR3 consists of 15 residues. Germline-derived CDR1 and CDR2 are SGHRS and YFSETQ. The CDR3 coding sequence is TGCGCCAGCAGCTTGGAAGCAGGGGTCACGGAGACCCAGTACTTC. Its protein product is CASSLEAGVTETQYF. The full variable domain, completed using reference TRBV5-1 and TRBJ2-5, is KAGVTQTPRYLIKTRGQQVTLSCSPISGHRSVSWYQQTPGQGLQFLFEYFSETQRNKGNFPGRFSGRQFSNSRSEMNVSTLELGDSALYLCASSLEAGVTETQYFGPGTRLLVL.

This chain links TRBV7-6 with TRBJ1-5; 7 nucleotides align to TRBD1. Germline V lookup: CDR1 SGHVS, CDR2 FNYEAQ. The CDR3 extends over 14 amino acids. V trimming: 5 bases; J trimming: 3 bases; junction bases outside the gene matches: 4. The CDR3 loop reads CASSTTGPNQPQHF. DNA of the CDR3: TGTGCCAGCAGCACGACAGGGCCCAATCAGCCCCAGCATTTT. Drawing the rest from reference TRBV7-6 and TRBJ1-5, the complete variable domain is GAGVSQSPRYKVTKRGQDVALRCDPISGHVSLYWYRQALGQGPEFLTYFNYEAQQDKSGLPNDRFSAERPEGSISTLTIQRTEQRDSAMYRCASSTTGPNQPQHFGDGTRLSIL.

V is TRBV11-2 and J is TRBJ2-2; TRBD1 matches 8 bases. J was trimmed by 1 base and V by 0 bases; bases with no gene match: 4. Germline loops: CDR1 SGHAT, CDR2 FQNNGV. This CDR3 comprises 17 residues. As DNA, the CDR3 is TGTGCCAGCAGCTTAGATCTAGGACAGGGGAACACCGGGGAGCTGTTTTTT. Amino acid sequence: CASSLDLGQGNTGELFF. Variable domain in full (rest from reference TRBV11-2 and TRBJ2-2): EAGVAQSPRYKIIEKRQSVAFWCNPISGHATLYWYQQILGQGPKLLIQFQNNGVVDDSQLPKDRFSAERLKGVDSTLKIQPAKLEDSAVYLCASSLDLGQGNTGELFFGEGSRLTVL.

The chain carries TRBV6-6 and TRBJ2-7; tentative D call: TRBD1 (5 bases). Trimming took 7 bases from V and 3 from J, leaving 7 bases between them. This CDR3 is built from 11 residues. From germline, CDR1 is MNHNY and CDR2 SVGAGI (reference sequence). The CDR3 region has the DNA TGTGCCAGCACCGACAGCTACGAGCAGTACTTC. Amino acids: CASTDSYEQYF.

The rearrangement uses TRBV29-1 and TRBJ2-7; 11 bases are a match to TRBD1. Germline assignment: CDR1 SQVTM and CDR2 ANQGSEA. Trimming removed 6 bases from V and 4 bases from J; junction bases left unmatched: 5. The CDR3 spans 13 residues. Here the CDR3 reads CSVWTGGGYEQYF. CDR3 DNA sequence: TGCAGCGTATGGACAGGGGGCGGTTACGAGCAGTACTTC.

The CDR3 region is CASSLRTGGVNEQYF. CDR3 bases: TGCGCCAGCAGCTTAAGGACAGGGGGCGTCAACGAGCAGTACTTC. The chain joins TRBV5-1 to TRBJ2-7; 11 bases fit TRBD1. The germline V gene has CDR1 SGHRS and CDR2 YFSETQ. Trimming removed 2 bases from V and 5 bases from J; junction bases left unmatched: 6. This CDR3 is 15 amino acids long.

This chain connects TRBV18 to TRBJ2-4; 8 positions match TRBD2. Germline V gene sequence: CDR1 KGHSH, CDR2 LQKENI. Trimming cost V 3 bases and J 6 bases; bases outside gene matches: 4. This CDR3 region has 14 residues. The CDR3 bases are TGTGCCAGCTCACCCGGGGGGGCCGTAAACATTCAGTACTTC. This sequence encodes CASSPGGAVNIQYF.